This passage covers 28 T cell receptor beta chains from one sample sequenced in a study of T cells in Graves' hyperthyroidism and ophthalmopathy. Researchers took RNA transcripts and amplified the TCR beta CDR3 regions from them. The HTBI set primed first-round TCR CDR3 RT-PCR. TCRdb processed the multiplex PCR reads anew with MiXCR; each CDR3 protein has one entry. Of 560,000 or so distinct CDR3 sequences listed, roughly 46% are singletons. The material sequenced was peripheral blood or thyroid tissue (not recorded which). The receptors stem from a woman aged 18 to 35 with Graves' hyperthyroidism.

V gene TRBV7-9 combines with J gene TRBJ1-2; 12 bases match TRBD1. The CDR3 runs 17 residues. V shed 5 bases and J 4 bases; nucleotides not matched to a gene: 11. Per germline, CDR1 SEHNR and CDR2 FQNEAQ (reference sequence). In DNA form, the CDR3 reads TGTGCCAGCAGCCTGACCGGGACAGGGGGCGCGAGCTATGGCTACACCTTC. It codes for CASSLTGTGGASYGYTF.

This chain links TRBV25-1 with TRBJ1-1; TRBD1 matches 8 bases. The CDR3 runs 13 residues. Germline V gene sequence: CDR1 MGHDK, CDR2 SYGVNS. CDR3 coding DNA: TGTGCTACGGGACAGGAGATGAACACTGAAGCTTTCTTT. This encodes CATGQEMNTEAFF.

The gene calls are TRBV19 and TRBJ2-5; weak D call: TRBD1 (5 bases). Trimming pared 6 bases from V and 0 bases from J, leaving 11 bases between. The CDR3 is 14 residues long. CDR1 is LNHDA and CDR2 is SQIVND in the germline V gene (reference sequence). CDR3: CASRGGQHQETQYF. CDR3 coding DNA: TGTGCCAGTAGGGGTGGACAACACCAAGAGACCCAGTACTTC.

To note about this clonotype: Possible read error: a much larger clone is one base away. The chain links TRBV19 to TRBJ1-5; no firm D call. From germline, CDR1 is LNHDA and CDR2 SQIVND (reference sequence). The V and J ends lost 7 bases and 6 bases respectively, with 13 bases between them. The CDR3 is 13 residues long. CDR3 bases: TGTGCCAGTACGGGTAGGCAGAGTCAGCCCCAGCATTTT. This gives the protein CASTGRQSQPQHF.

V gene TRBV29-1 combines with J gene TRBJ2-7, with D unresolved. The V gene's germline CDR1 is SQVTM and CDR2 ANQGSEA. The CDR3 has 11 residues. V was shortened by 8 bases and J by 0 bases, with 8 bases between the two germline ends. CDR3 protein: CSLAASYEQYF. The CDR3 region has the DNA TGCAGCTTGGCGGCCTCCTACGAGCAGTACTTC.

CDR3 sequence: CAISEGARQPQHF. CDR3 DNA sequence: TGTGCCATCAGTGAGGGGGCGAGGCAGCCCCAGCATTTT. The chain employs TRBV10-3 and TRBJ1-5; tentative D call: TRBD1 (5 bases). V lost 2 bases to trimming and J lost 7 bases, with 9 bases between them. Germline assignment: CDR1 ENHRY and CDR2 SYGVKD. The CDR3 loop spans 13 amino acids.

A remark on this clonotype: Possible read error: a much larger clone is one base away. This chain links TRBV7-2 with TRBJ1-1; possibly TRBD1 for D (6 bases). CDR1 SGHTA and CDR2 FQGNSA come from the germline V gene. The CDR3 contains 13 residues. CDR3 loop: CASSSLGGTEASF. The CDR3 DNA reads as TGTGCCAGCAGCTCCCTAGGGGGAACTGAAGCTTCCTTT.

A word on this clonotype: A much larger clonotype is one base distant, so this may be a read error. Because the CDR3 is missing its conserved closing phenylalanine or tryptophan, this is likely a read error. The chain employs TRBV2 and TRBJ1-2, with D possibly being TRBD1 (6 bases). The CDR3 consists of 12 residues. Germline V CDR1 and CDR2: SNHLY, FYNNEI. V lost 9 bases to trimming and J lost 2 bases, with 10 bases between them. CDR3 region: CARTGVNYGYTS. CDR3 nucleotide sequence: TGTGCCAGGACAGGCGTCAACTATGGCTACACCTCC.

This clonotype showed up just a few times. CDR3 coding DNA: TGTGCCAGCAGTACCAGAACAGGGTCATTGGGAGGCTACACCTTC. This codes for CASSTRTGSLGGYTF. V and J are TRBV12-3 or TRBV12-4 and TRBJ1-2, with D tentatively TRBD1 (6 bases). This CDR3 contains 15 residues. The V end was cut by 5 bases, the J end by 8 bases, with 21 bases between.

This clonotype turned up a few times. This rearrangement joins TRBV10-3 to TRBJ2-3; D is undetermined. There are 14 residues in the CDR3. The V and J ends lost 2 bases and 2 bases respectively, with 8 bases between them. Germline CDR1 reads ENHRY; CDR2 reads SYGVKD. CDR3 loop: CAISEPTTTDTQYF. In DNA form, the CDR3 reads TGTGCCATCAGTGAGCCAACCACCACAGATACGCAGTATTTT.

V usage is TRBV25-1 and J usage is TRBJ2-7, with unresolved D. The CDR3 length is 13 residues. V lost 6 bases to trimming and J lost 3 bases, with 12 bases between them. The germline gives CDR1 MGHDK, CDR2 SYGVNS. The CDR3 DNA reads TGTGCCAGCAGCCCCGACACCCGCTACGAGCAGTACTTC. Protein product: CASSPDTRYEQYF.

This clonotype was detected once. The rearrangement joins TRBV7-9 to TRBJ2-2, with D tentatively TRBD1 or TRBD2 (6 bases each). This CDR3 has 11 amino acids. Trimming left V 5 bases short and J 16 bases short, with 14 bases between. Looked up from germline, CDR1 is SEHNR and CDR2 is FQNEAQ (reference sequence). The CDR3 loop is CASSQAGGQFF. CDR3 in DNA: TGTGCCAGCAGCCAAGCTGGGGGGCAGTTTTTT.

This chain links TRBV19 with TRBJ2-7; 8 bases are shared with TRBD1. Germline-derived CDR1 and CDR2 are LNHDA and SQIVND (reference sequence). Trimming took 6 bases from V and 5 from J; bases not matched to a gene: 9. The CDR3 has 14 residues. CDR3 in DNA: TGTGCCAGTAGCCAAGACAGGGGTGGTCACGAGCAGTACTTC. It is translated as CASSQDRGGHEQYF.

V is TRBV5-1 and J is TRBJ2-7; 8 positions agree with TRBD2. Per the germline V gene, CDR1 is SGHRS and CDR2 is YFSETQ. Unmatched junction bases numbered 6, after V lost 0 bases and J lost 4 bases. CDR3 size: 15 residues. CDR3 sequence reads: CASSLVTGGGYEQYF. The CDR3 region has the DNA TGCGCCAGCAGCTTGGTGACGGGAGGGGGATACGAGCAGTACTTC.

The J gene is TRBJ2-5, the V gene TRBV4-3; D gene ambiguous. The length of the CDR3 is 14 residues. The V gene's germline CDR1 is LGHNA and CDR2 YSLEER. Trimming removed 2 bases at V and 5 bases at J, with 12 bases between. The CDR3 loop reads CASSQPDPRETQYF. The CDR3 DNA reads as TGCGCCAGCAGCCAACCAGACCCTAGGGAGACCCAGTACTTC.

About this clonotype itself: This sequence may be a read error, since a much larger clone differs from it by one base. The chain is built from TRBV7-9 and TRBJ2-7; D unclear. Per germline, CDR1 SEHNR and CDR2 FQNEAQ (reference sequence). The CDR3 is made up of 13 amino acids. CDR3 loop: CASSSGRFYGQYF. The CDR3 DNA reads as TGTGCCAGCAGCTCCGGACGGTTCTACGGGCAGTACTTC.

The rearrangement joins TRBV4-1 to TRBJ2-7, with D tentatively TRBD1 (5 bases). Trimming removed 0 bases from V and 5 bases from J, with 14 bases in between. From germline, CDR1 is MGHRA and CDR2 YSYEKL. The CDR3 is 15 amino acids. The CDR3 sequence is CASSQEAQVVDEQYF. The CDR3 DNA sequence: TGCGCCAGCAGCCAAGAGGCACAGGTCGTTGACGAGCAGTACTTC.

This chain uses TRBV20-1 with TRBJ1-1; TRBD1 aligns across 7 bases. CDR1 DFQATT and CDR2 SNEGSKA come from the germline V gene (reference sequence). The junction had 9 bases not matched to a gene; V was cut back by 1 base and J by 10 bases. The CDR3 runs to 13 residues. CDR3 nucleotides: TGCAGTGCTAGAGGGACAGGCGGGCCCGGAGCTTTCTTT. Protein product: CSARGTGGPGAFF.

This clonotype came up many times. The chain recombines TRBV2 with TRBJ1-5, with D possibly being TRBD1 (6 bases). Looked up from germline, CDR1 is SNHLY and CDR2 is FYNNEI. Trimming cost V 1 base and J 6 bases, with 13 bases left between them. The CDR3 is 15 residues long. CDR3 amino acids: CASSEVGGDIQPQHF. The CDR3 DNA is TGTGCCAGCAGTGAAGTCGGGGGGGACATTCAGCCCCAGCATTTT.

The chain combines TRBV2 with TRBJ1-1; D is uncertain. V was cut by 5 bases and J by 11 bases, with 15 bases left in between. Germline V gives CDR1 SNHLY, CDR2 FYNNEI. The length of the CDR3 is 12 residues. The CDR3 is CASSYGLVGAFF. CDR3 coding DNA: TGTGCCAGCAGTTACGGACTCGTGGGGGCTTTCTTT.

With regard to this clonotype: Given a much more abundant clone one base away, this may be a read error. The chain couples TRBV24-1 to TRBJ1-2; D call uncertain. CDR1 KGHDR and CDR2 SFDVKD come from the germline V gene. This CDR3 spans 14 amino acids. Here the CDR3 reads CTTSDLRWDTGYTF. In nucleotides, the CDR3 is TGTACCACCAGTGATTTAAGGTGGGATACCGGCTACACCTTC.

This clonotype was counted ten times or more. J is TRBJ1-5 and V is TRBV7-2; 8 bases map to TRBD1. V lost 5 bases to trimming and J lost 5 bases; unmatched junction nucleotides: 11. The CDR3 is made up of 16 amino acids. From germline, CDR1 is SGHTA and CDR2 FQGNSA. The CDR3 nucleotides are TGTGCCAGCAGCGTCGCCGGGACACAGGGGGATCAGCCCCAGCATTTT. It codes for CASSVAGTQGDQPQHF.

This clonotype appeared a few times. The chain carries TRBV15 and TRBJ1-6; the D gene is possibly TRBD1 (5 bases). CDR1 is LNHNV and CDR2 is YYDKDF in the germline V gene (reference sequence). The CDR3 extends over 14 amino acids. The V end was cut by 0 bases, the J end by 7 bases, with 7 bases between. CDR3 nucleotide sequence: TGTGCCACCAGCAGAGACAGGGCCAATTCACCCCTCCACTTT. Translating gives CATSRDRANSPLHF.

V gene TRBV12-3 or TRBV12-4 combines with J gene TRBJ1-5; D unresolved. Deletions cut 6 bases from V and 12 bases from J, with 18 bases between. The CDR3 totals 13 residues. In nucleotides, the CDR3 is TGTGCCAGCAGCCCAGACCCCGAGCAAGGCCAGCATTTT. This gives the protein CASSPDPEQGQHF.

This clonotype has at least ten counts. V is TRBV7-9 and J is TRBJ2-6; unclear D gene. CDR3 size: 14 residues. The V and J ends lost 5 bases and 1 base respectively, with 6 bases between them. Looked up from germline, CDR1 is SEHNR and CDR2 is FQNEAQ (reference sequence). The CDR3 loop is CASSASSGANVLTF. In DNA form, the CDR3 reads TGTGCCAGCAGCGCCTCTTCTGGGGCCAACGTCCTGACTTTC.

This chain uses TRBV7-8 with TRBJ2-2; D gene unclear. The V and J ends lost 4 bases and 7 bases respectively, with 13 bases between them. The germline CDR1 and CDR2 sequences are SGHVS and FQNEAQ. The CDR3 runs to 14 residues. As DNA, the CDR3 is TGTGCCAGCAGCTCGACGGGTGTGGGCGGGGAGCTGTTTTTT. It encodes CASSSTGVGGELFF.

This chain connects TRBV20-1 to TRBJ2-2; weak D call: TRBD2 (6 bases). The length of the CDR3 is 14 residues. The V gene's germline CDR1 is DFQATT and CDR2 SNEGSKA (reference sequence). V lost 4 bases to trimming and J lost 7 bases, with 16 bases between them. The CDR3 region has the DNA TGCAGTGCTACTCACGGGAGTACTATCGGGGAGCTGTTTTTT. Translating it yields CSATHGSTIGELFF.

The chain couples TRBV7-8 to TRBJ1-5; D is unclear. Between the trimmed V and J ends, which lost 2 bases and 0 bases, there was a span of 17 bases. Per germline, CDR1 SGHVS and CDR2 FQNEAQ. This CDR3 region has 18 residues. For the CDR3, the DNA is TGTGCCAGCAGCTTAATCTATGGACGCGGAGCTAGCAATCAGCCCCAGCATTTT. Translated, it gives CASSLIYGRGASNQPQHF.